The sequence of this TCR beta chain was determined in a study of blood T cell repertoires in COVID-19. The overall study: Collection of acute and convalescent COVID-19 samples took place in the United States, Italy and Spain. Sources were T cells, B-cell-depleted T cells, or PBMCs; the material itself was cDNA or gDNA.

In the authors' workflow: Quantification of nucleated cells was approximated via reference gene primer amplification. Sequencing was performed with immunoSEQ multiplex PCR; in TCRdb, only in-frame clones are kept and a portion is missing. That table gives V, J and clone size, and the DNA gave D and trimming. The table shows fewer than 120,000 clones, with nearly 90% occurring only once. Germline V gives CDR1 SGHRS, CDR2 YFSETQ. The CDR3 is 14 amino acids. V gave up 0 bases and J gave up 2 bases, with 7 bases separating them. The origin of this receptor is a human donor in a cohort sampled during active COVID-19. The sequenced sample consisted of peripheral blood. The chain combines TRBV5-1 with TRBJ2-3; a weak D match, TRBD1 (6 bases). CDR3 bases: TGCGCCAGCAGCTTGGGACAGGTCACAGATACGCAGTATTTT. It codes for CASSLGQVTDTQYF.